The 14 T cell receptor beta chains below all came from one sample that was sequenced in a study of cytomegalovirus exposure and HLA in healthy donors. The PCR had 60 Vbeta and 13 Jbeta primers. This table comes from immunoSEQ multiplex PCR, and its TCRdb copy is limited to in-frame clones, with some not included. The table records 150,000 to 200,000 clones, just under 80% of them present only once. Sequencing was carried out using PBMCs. The receptors originated from a middle-aged woman in good health and CMV-seropositive.

V gene TRBV30 combines with J gene TRBJ1-1, with D hard to call. The germline gives CDR1 GTSNPN, CDR2 SVGIG (reference sequence). Trimming stripped 3 bases from V and 1 base from J, with 6 bases between. This CDR3 has 12 amino acids. CDR3 sequence (DNA): TGTGCCTGGAGGAGAGCGAACACTGAAGCTTTCTTT. Translation: CAWRRANTEAFF.

This chain connects TRBV2 to TRBJ1-1; TRBD1 aligns across 8 bases. Germline-derived CDR1 and CDR2 are SNHLY and FYNNEI. The CDR3 is made up of 15 amino acids. Trimming cost V 7 bases and J 5 bases; bases outside gene matches: 12. DNA of the CDR3: TGTGCCAGCACCCCGCTCAGGGGGCTTAGGACTGAAGCTTTCTTT. Amino acids: CASTPLRGLRTEAFF.

The CDR3, as DNA: TGCGCCAGCGCCCCTCGGAACAGGGGGAACACTGAAGCTTTCTTT. Translation gives CASAPRNRGNTEAFF. The chain combines TRBV10-2 with TRBJ1-1, with TRBD1 matching over 7 bases. The trim removed 8 bases at V and 1 base at J, leaving 10 bases unmatched. This CDR3 comprises 15 residues. Germline CDR1 reads WSHSY; CDR2 reads SAAADI.

The chain combines TRBV9 with TRBJ1-1, with D possibly TRBD1 on 6 matching bases. Germline V gene data show CDR1 as SGDLS and CDR2 as YYNGEE. V was cut by 4 bases and J by 4 bases, with 17 bases left in between. This CDR3 comprises 15 residues. The CDR3 protein is CASSPVGGAGTEAFF. In DNA, the CDR3 is TGTGCCAGCAGCCCCGTGGGGGGGGCTGGCACTGAAGCTTTCTTT.

V and J are TRBV27 and TRBJ1-5; 8 bases fit TRBD1. V trimming: 4 bases; J trimming: 7 bases; junction bases outside the gene matches: 9. This CDR3 has 15 residues. The germline gives CDR1 MNHEY, CDR2 SMNVEV (reference sequence). CDR3 nucleotides: TGTGCCAGCAGTTGGCGTCAGGGGGCCCAACAGCCCCAGCATTTT. Its protein product is CASSWRQGAQQPQHF.

The gene calls are TRBV18 and TRBJ2-7, with no clear D. V was cut by 3 bases and J by 0 bases, with 6 bases left in between. The CDR3 runs 13 residues. The germline V gene has CDR1 KGHSH and CDR2 LQKENI. This CDR3 is CASSPEHSYEQYF. The CDR3 DNA reads as TGTGCCAGCTCACCGGAGCACTCCTACGAGCAGTACTTC.

CDR3 in DNA: TGCGCCAGCAGCTCGATGGACAGGGTTCACGAGCAGTACTTC. It encodes CASSSMDRVHEQYF. The chain carries TRBV5-1 and TRBJ2-7; 8 nucleotides align to TRBD1. The length of the CDR3 is 14 residues. Germline trimming cut 3 bases from V and 5 bases from J; bases unmatched to any gene: 7. CDR1 is SGHRS and CDR2 is YFSETQ in the germline V gene.

The chain combines TRBV27 with TRBJ1-2; 8 nucleotides align to TRBD1. CDR1 is MNHEY, CDR2 SMNVEV, per germline (reference sequence). The CDR3 is made up of 13 amino acids. The V segment lost 6 bases and the J segment 4 bases; nucleotides outside the gene matches: 4. CDR3 region: CASRGTGLYGYTF. For the CDR3, the DNA is TGTGCCAGCAGGGGGACAGGTCTCTATGGCTACACCTTC.

CDR3 region: CASSAGVFF. The CDR3 bases are TGCGCCAGCAGTGCCGGGGTGTTTTTT. J is TRBJ1-4 and V is TRBV10-1, with unresolved D. CDR1 and CDR2 (germline): WNHNN, SYGVQD (reference sequence). Deletions cut 4 bases from V and 15 bases from J, with 6 bases between. This CDR3 region has 9 residues.

The rearrangement uses TRBV15 and TRBJ1-1; 9 nucleotides align to TRBD1. Germline-derived CDR1 and CDR2 are LNHNV and YYDKDF (reference sequence). V shed 3 bases and J 5 bases; nucleotides not matched to a gene: 10. The CDR3 is 16 amino acids. The CDR3 loop reads CATSRASGTGSTEAFF. The DNA for the CDR3 is TGTGCCACCAGCAGGGCTTCCGGGACAGGGAGTACTGAAGCTTTCTTT.

This rearrangement joins TRBV27 to TRBJ2-7; 8 bases fit TRBD2. Germline loops: CDR1 MNHEY, CDR2 SMNVEV (reference sequence). The CDR3 covers 16 residues. V shed 2 bases, J shed 3 bases, and the junction held 9 bases outside the gene matches. This CDR3 reads CASSLKGSGAYYEQYF. CDR3 nucleotides: TGTGCCAGCAGTTTAAAGGGTAGCGGGGCGTACTACGAGCAGTACTTC.

The chain links TRBV6-6 to TRBJ1-3, with D unclear. The germline V gene encodes CDR1 MNHNY and CDR2 SVGAGI (reference sequence). Trimming removed 6 bases at V and 6 bases at J, with 9 bases between. The CDR3 is 12 amino acids. In nucleotides, the CDR3 is TGTGCCAGCAGCCCCGTTGTAAACACCATATATTTT. This sequence encodes CASSPVVNTIYF.

The rearrangement links TRBV25-1 to TRBJ1-3; TRBD1 is a possible D gene (6 bases). Germline CDR1 MGHDK, CDR2 SYGVNS. CDR3 length: 14 residues. Trimming removed 8 bases from V and 2 bases from J, with 13 bases in between. The CDR3 DNA follows: TGTGCCAGCTCCTTGGACAGACCTGGAAACACCATATATTTT. Protein product: CASSLDRPGNTIYF.

This chain joins TRBV16 and TRBJ1-2; D might be TRBD1 (6 bases). There are 14 residues in the CDR3. CDR1 is KGHSY and CDR2 is FQNENV in the germline V gene. Trimming pared 4 bases from V and 4 bases from J, leaving 13 bases between. CDR3 residues: CASSLDTGSYGYTF. CDR3 bases: TGTGCCAGCAGCCTTGATACAGGGAGCTATGGCTACACCTTC. The variable domain in full, with the rest retrieved from reference TRBV16 and TRBJ1-2, is GEEVAQTPKHLVRGEGQKAKLYCAPIKGHSYVFWYQQVLKNEFKFLISFQNENVFDETGMPKERFSAKCLPNSPCSLEIQATKLEDSAVYFCASSLDTGSYGYTFGSGTRLTVV.